The text below deals with one T cell receptor beta chain. The record originates from a study of shared clonotypes between healthy human individuals. The genomic DNA of each subset was split evenly across several immunoSEQ plates. Ten immunoSEQ deep assay plates were used to sequence unsorted PBMC DNA. This table comes from immunoSEQ multiplex PCR, and its TCRdb copy is limited to in-frame clones, with some not included. Of about 600,000 clones detected, around 80% appear once; the ten largest clones hold about 11%. The sequence was obtained from a woman between 40 and 50 years old in good health. Some clones in this sample may be carry-over from other donors' samples. The material sequenced was PBMCs.

The CDR3 protein is CASSLEAAGVPQETQYF. The DNA for the CDR3 is TGTGCCAGCAGCTTAGAGGCGGCGGGGGTCCCCCAAGAGACCCAGTACTTC. The chain has TRBV7-8 and TRBJ2-5; 7 bases match TRBD2. Germline lookup yields CDR1 SGHVS and CDR2 FQNEAQ. The CDR3 spans 17 residues. The trim removed 1 base at V and 1 base at J, leaving 9 bases unmatched.